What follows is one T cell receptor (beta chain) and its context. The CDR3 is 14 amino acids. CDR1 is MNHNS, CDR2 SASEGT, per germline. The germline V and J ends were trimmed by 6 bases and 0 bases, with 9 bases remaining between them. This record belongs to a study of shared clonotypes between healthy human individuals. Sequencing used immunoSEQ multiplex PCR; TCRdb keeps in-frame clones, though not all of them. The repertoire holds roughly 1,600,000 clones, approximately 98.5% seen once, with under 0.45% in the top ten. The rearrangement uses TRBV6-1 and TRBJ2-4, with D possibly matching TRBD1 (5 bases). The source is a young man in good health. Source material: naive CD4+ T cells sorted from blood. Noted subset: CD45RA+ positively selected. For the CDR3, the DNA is TGTGCCAGCAGGGGGCACCTAGCCAAAAACATTCAGTACTTC. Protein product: CASRGHLAKNIQYF.